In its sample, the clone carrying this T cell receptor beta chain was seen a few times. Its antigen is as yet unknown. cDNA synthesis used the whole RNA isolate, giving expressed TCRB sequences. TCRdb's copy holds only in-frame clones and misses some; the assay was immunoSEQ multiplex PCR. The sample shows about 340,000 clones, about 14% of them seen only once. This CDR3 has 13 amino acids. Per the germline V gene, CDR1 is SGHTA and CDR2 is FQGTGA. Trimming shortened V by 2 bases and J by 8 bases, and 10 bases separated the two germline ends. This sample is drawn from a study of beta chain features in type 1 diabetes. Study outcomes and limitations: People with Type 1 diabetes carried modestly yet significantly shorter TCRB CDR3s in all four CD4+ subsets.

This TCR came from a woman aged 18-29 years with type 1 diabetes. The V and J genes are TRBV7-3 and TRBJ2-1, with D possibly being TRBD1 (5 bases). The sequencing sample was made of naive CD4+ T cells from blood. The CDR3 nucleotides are TGTGCCAGCAGCTTAGGTTGGGGCTATGAGCAGTTCTTC. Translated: CASSLGWGYEQFF.